These 6 T cell receptor beta chains were sequenced from one sample in a study of blood T cell repertoires in COVID-19. The protocol was immunoSEQ multiplex PCR, while the TCRdb copy is restricted to in-frame clones and leaves out a portion. The data hold 180,000 or so clones, with 85% to 90% observed a single time. Sequences were obtained from peripheral blood. The receptor source for this set is a young man with active or convalescent COVID-19.

V and J are TRBV19 and TRBJ1-2; the D is unclear. Germline lookup yields CDR1 LNHDA and CDR2 SQIVND (reference sequence). Trimming removed 1 base from V and 5 bases from J, with 20 bases in between. The CDR3 spans 17 residues. The CDR3 nucleotides read TGTGCCAGTAGTATAGTAAGACCGGGTAACCCATCTTATGGCTACACCTTC. Residues: CASSIVRPGNPSYGYTF.

The chain employs TRBV5-1 and TRBJ2-1; 13 bases align to TRBD2. The CDR3 runs to 17 residues. After removal of 0 bases from V and 9 bases from J, the junction contained 9 bases not matched to a gene. The germline CDR1 and CDR2 sequences are SGHRS and YFSETQ. The CDR3 is CASSLAGGTSGTSEQFF. The CDR3, as DNA: TGCGCCAGCAGCTTGGCGGGGGGGACTAGCGGGACGAGTGAGCAGTTCTTC.

This clone has just a few counts. This chain joins TRBV27 and TRBJ2-7, with 9 bases aligning to TRBD1. The germline V gene encodes CDR1 MNHEY and CDR2 SMNVEV (reference sequence). The CDR3 is 15 amino acids. V lost 6 bases and J lost 3; bases outside the gene matches: 9. CDR3 sequence: CASRLGQGPYYEQYF. The CDR3 nucleotides are TGTGCCAGCAGACTCGGACAGGGGCCGTACTACGAGCAGTACTTC.

The chain has TRBV15 and TRBJ2-5; weak D call: TRBD2 (5 bases). This CDR3 spans 16 amino acids. Trimming took off 4 bases at V and 4 bases at J, with 19 bases between the two ends. CDR1 and CDR2 (germline): LNHNV, YYDKDF (reference sequence). CDR3 coding DNA: TGTGCCACCAGCACCCCCTCAAGCGCCGGAGGAGAGACCCAGTACTTC. Its protein is CATSTPSSAGGETQYF.

This chain connects TRBV2 to TRBJ2-1, with TRBD1 matching 8 bases. This CDR3 is 13 amino acids long. CDR1 is SNHLY and CDR2 is FYNNEI in the germline V gene. V gave up 8 bases and J gave up 6 bases; unmatched junction bases: 6. The CDR3 coding sequence is TGTGCCAGCTCCAGGGGGCGAGGCAATGAGCAGTTCTTC. Translated: CASSRGRGNEQFF.

The chain has TRBV5-1 and TRBJ2-3; 7 bases agree with TRBD1. CDR1 and CDR2 from the germline V gene are SGHRS and YFSETQ. V gave up 4 bases and J gave up 5 bases; unmatched junction bases: 7. The CDR3 contains 14 residues. Here the CDR3 reads CASSDRQGGDTQYF. The CDR3 nucleotides read TGCGCCAGCAGCGATAGACAGGGTGGAGATACGCAGTATTTT.